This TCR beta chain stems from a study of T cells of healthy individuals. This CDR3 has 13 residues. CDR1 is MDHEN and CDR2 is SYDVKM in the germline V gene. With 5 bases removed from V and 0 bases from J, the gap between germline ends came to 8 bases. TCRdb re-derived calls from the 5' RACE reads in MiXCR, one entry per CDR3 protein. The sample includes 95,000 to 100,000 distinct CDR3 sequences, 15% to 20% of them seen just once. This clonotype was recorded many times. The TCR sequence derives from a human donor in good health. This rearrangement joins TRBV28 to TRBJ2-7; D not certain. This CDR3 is CASSPHSSYEQYF. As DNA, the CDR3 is TGTGCCAGCAGTCCACACAGCTCCTACGAGCAGTACTTC.